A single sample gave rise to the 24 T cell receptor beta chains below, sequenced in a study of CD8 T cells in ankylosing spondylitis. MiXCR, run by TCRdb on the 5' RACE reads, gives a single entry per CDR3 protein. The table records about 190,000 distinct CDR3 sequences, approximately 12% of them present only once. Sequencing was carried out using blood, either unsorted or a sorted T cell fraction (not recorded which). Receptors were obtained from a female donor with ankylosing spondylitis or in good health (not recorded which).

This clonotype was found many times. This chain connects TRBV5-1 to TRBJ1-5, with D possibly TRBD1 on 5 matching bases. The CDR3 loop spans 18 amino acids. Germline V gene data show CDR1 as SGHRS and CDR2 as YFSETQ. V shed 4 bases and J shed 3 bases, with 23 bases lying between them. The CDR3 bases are TGCGCCAGCAGCGAACGGCCCGGGACGGGAGTTGACAATCAGCCCCAGCATTTT. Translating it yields CASSERPGTGVDNQPQHF.

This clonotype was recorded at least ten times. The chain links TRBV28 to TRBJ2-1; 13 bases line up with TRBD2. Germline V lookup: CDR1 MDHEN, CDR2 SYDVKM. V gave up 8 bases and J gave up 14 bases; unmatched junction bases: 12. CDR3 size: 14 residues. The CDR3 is CASSRTSGSNTEFF. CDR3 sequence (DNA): TGTGCCAGCTCCCGGACTAGCGGGAGTAATACGGAGTTCTTC.

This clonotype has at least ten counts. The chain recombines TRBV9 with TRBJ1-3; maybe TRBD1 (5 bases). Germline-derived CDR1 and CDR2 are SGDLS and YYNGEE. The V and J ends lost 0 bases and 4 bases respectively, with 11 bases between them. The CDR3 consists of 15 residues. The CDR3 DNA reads TGTGCCAGCAGCGTAGACGACAGAGCCGGAAACACCATATATTTT. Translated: CASSVDDRAGNTIYF.

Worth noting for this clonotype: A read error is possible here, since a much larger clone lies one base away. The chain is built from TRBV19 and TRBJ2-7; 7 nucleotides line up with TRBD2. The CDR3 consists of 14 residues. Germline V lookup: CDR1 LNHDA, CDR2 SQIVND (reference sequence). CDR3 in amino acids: CASSSGSGAYEQHF. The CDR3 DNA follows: TGTGCCAGTAGTAGCGGGAGTGGCGCCTACGAGCAGCACTTC. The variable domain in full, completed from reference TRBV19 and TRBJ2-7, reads DGGITQSPKYLFRKEGQNVTLSCEQNLNHDAMYWYRQDPGQGLRLIYYSQIVNDFQKGDIAEGYSVSREKKESFPLTVTSAQKNPTAFYLCASSSGSGAYEQHFGPGTRLTVT.

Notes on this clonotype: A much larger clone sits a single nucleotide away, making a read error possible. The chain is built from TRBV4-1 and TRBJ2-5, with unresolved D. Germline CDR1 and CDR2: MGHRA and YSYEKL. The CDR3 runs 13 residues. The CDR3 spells CTSSQDQLTNIYF. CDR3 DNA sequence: TGCACCAGCAGCCAAGATCAGTTGACGAACATCTACTTC.

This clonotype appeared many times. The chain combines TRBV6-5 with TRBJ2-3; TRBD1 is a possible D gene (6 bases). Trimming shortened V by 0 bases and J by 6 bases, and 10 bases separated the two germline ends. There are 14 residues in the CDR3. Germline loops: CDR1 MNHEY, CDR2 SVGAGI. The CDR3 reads CASSYSNTGDTQYF. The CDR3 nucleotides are TGTGCCAGCAGTTACTCAAACACAGGGGATACGCAGTATTTT.

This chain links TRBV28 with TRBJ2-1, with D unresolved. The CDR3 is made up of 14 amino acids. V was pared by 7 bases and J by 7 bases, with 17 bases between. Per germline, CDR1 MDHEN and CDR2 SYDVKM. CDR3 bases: TGTGCCAGCACCCTAGGGCTAGTCAAAAATGAGCAGTTCTTC. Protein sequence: CASTLGLVKNEQFF. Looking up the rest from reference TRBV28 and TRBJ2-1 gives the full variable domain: DVKVTQSSRYLVKRTGEKVFLECVQDMDHENMFWYRQDPGLGLRLIYFSYDVKMKEKGDIPEGYSVSREKKERFSLILESASTNQTSMYLCASTLGLVKNEQFFGPGTRLTVL.

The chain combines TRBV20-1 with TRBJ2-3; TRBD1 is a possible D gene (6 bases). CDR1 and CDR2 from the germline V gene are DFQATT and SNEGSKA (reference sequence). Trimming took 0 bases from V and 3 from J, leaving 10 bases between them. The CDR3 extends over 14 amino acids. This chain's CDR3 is CSARDQGRTDTQYF. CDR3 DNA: TGCAGTGCTAGAGATCAGGGGCGGACAGATACGCAGTATTTT.

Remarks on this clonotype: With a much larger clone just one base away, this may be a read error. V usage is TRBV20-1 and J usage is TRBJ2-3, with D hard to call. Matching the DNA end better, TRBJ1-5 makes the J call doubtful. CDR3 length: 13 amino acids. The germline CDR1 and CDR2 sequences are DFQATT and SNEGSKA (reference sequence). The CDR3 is CSASRTGTDTQHF. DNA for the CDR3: TGCAGTGCTAGCCGGACTGGCACAGATACGCAGCATTTT.

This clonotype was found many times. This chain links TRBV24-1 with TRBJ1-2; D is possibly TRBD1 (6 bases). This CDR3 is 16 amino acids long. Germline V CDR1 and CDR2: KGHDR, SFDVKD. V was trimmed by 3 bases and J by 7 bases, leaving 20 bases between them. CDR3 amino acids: CATSDPGTSKISGYTF. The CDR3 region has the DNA TGTGCCACCAGTGATCCCGGGACATCTAAGATAAGTGGCTACACCTTC.

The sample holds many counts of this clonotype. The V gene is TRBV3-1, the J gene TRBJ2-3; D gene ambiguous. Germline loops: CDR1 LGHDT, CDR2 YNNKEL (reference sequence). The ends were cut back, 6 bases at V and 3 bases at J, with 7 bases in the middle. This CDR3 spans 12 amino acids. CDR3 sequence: CASRADTDTQYF. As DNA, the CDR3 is TGTGCCAGCAGGGCGGATACAGATACGCAGTATTTT.

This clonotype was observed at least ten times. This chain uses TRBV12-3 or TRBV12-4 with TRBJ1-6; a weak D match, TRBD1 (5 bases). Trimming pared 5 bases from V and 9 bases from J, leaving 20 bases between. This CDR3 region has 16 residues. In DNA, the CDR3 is TGTGCCAGCAGTCCGGGACCGAGTCCCGGAATTTCACCCCTCCACTTT. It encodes CASSPGPSPGISPLHF.

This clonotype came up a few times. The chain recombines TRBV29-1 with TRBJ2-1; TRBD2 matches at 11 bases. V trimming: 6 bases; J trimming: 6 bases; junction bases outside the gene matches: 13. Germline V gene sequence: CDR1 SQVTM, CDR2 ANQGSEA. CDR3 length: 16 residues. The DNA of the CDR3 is TGCAGCGTCCAGAAAGGGGGGACTAGCGGTTCCAATGAGCAGTTCTTC. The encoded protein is CSVQKGGTSGSNEQFF.

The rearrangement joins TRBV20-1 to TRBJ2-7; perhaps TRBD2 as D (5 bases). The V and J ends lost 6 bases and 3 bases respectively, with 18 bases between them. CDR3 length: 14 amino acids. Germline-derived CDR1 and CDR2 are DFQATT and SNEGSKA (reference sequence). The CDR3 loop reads CSAVGLGAVYEQYF. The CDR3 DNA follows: TGCAGTGCCGTCGGGCTCGGAGCGGTCTACGAGCAGTACTTC.

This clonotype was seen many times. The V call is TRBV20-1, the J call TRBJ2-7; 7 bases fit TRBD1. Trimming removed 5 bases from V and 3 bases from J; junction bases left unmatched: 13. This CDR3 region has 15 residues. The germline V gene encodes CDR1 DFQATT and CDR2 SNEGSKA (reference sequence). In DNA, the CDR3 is TGCAGTGCTTCCCGAGACAGGGTCGGGATCTACGAGCAGTACTTC. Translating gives CSASRDRVGIYEQYF.

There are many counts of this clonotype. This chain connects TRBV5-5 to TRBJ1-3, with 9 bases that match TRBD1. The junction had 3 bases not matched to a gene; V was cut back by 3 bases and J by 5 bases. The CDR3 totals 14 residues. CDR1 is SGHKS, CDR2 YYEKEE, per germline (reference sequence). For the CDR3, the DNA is TGTGCCAGCAGCTCCGGACAGGGGAGAAACACCATATATTTT. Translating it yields CASSSGQGRNTIYF.

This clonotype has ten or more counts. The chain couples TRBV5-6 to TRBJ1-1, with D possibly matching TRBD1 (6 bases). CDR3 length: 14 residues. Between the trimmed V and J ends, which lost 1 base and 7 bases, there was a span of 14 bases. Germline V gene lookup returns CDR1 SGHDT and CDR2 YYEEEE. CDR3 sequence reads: CASSLWTQGGEAFF. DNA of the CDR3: TGTGCCAGCAGCTTGTGGACACAGGGTGGTGAAGCTTTCTTT.

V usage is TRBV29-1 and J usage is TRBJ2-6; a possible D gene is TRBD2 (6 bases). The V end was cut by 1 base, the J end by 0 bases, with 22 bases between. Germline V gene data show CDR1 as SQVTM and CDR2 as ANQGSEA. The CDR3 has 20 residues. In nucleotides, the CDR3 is TGCAGCGTTGAAGTGTTGGGACTTACCATTTGCAGCTCTGGGGCCAACGTCCTGACTTTC. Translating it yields CSVEVLGLTICSSGANVLTF.

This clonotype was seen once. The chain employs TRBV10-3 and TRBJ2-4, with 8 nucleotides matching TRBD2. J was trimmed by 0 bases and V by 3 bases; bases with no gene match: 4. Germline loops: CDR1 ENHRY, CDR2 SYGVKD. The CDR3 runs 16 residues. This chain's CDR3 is CAISDLAGLAKNIQYF. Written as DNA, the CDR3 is TGTGCCATCAGTGACTTAGCGGGGCTAGCCAAAAACATTCAGTACTTC.

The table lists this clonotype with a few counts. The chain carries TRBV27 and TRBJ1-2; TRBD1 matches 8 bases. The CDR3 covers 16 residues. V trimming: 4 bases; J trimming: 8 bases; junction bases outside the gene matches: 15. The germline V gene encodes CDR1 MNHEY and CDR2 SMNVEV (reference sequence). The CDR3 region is CASSSAGTGALGGYTF. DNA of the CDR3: TGTGCCAGCAGTTCCGCCGGGACAGGAGCCCTAGGGGGCTACACCTTC.

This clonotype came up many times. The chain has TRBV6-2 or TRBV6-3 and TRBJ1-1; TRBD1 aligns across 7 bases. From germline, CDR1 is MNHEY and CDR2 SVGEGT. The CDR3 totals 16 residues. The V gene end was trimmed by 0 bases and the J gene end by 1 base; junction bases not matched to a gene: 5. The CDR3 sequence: CASSYSRAGGNTEAFF. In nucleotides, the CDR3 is TGTGCCAGCAGTTACTCGAGGGCAGGGGGGAACACTGAAGCTTTCTTT.

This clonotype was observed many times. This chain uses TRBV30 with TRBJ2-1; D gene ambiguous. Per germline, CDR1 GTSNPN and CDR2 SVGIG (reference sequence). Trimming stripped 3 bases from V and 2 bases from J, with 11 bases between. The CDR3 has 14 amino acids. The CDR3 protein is CAWSPLAAYNEQFF. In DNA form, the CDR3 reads TGTGCCTGGAGCCCCTTGGCAGCCTACAATGAGCAGTTCTTC.

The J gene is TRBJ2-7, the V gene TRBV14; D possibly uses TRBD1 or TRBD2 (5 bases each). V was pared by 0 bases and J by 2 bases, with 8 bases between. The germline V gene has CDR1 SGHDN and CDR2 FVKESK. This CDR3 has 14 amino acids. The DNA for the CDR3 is TGTGCCAGCAGCCAAGAACGGGGACCCTACGAGCAGTACTTC. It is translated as CASSQERGPYEQYF.

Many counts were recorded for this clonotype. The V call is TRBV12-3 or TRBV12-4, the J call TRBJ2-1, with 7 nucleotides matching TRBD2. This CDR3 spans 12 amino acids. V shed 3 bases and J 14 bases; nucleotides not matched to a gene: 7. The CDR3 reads CASSFGGSRKFF. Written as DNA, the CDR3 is TGTGCCAGCAGTTTTGGCGGGAGTCGTAAGTTCTTC.